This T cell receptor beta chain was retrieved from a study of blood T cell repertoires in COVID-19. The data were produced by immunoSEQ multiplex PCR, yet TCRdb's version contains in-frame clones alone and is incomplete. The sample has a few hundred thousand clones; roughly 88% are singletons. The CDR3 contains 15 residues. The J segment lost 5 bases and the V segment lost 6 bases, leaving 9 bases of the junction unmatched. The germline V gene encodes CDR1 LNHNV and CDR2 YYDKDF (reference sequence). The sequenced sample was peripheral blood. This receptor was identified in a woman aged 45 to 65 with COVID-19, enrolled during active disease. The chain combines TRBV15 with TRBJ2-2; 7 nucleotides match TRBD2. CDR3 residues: CATSSPGRGTGELFF. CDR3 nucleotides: TGTGCCACCAGTTCTCCTGGGCGGGGGACCGGGGAGCTGTTTTTT.